Presented here are 10 T cell receptor beta chains from one specimen sequenced in a study of blood T cell repertoires in COVID-19. Generated by immunoSEQ multiplex PCR, the TCRdb table keeps only in-frame clones and is missing some. The sample lists fewer than 200,000 clones, roughly 91% occurring once. Sequencing input: peripheral blood. Receptor source: a man between 35 and 55 years old with active or convalescent COVID-19.

The chain uses TRBV5-1 and TRBJ2-3; TRBD2 might be the D (5 bases). Germline V CDR1 and CDR2: SGHRS, YFSETQ. Deletions cut 4 bases from V and 6 bases from J, with 12 bases between. The CDR3 consists of 13 residues. Here the CDR3 DNA reads TGCGCCAGCAGCACCGGCGGGTATGATACGCAGTATTTT. Protein sequence: CASSTGGYDTQYF. Together with reference TRBV5-1 and TRBJ2-3, the CDR3 gives the full variable domain: KAGVTQTPRYLIKTRGQQVTLSCSPISGHRSVSWYQQTPGQGLQFLFEYFSETQRNKGNFPGRFSGRQFSNSRSEMNVSTLELGDSALYLCASSTGGYDTQYFGPGTRLTVL.

This CDR3 reads CASSISWTGNYEQYF. CDR3 nucleotide sequence: TGTGCCAGTAGTATTTCATGGACAGGGAACTACGAGCAGTACTTC. The J gene is TRBJ2-7, the V gene TRBV19, with 8 bases fitting TRBD1. With V trimmed by 3 bases and J by 3 bases, 7 bases remained unmatched. The CDR3 consists of 15 residues. Germline-derived CDR1 and CDR2 are LNHDA and SQIVND (reference sequence).

The chain has TRBV19 and TRBJ2-6; maybe TRBD1 (6 bases). The CDR3 runs 16 residues. Trimming left V 8 bases short and J 3 bases short, with 17 bases between. CDR1 and CDR2 (germline): LNHDA, SQIVND (reference sequence). As DNA, the CDR3 is TGTGCCAGTCTTGACAGGCACGGCAGTGGGGCCAACGTCCTGACTTTC. Translation gives CASLDRHGSGANVLTF.

The chain links TRBV28 to TRBJ2-7; 9 positions agree with TRBD2. The CDR3 has 14 amino acids. V was pared by 8 bases and J by 2 bases, with 7 bases of the junction left unmatched. Germline CDR1 and CDR2: MDHEN and SYDVKM. The CDR3 DNA reads as TGTGCCAGCCGCAGAGCGGGAGGTACCTACGAGCAGTACTTC. Its translation is CASRRAGGTYEQYF. Looking up the rest from reference TRBV28 and TRBJ2-7 gives the full variable domain: DVKVTQSSRYLVKRTGEKVFLECVQDMDHENMFWYRQDPGLGLRLIYFSYDVKMKEKGDIPEGYSVSREKKERFSLILESASTNQTSMYLCASRRAGGTYEQYFGPGTRLTVT.

V and J are TRBV7-9 and TRBJ1-4; D gene unclear. Trimming removed 2 bases at V and 7 bases at J, with 8 bases between. The germline gives CDR1 SEHNR, CDR2 FQNEAQ (reference sequence). The CDR3 is 13 residues long. Written as DNA, the CDR3 is TGTGCCAGCAGCTTACTACGGTCTGAAAAACTGTTTTTT. This translates into CASSLLRSEKLFF.

J is TRBJ1-1 and V is TRBV4-3, with 8 bases identical to TRBD1. Germline values: CDR1 LGHNA, CDR2 YSLEER. The junction had 10 bases not matched to a gene; V was cut back by 0 bases and J by 10 bases. The length of the CDR3 is 15 residues. CDR3 amino acids: CASSQEQGGYSGAFF. The CDR3 DNA sequence: TGCGCCAGCAGCCAAGAACAGGGGGGGTATTCAGGAGCTTTCTTT.

This sequence joins TRBV19 and TRBJ1-5, with TRBD1 matching 7 bases. CDR3 size: 15 residues. The germline V gene has CDR1 LNHDA and CDR2 SQIVND (reference sequence). Trimming took 3 bases from V and 2 from J; bases not matched to a gene: 4. CDR3 amino acids: CASSMLGQGNQPQHF. CDR3 bases: TGTGCCAGTAGTATGCTCGGACAGGGCAATCAGCCCCAGCATTTT.

V usage is TRBV10-3 and J usage is TRBJ1-1; D gene ambiguous. CDR3 length equals 12 residues. Deletions cut 5 bases from V and 2 bases from J, with 6 bases between. Germline values: CDR1 ENHRY, CDR2 SYGVKD. The CDR3 reads CAISRSNTEAFF. In DNA form, the CDR3 reads TGTGCCATCAGTAGGAGTAACACTGAAGCTTTCTTT.

The J gene is TRBJ1-2, the V gene TRBV6-5; TRBD1 matches at 9 bases. With V trimmed by 6 bases and J by 1 base, 6 bases remained unmatched. Germline V gives CDR1 MNHEY, CDR2 SVGAGI. The length of the CDR3 is 15 residues. In DNA form, the CDR3 reads TGTGCCAGCAGCGGCGGGGGACAGGGTAACTATGGCTACACCTTC. Translated, it gives CASSGGGQGNYGYTF.

The chain employs TRBV19 and TRBJ1-1; D uncertain. CDR1 and CDR2 (germline): LNHDA, SQIVND (reference sequence). V was cut by 6 bases and J by 7 bases, with 12 bases left in between. The CDR3 runs 12 residues. The CDR3: CASRQRTNEAFF. As DNA, the CDR3 is TGTGCCAGTAGACAACGGACTAATGAAGCTTTCTTT.